This T cell receptor (beta chain) was sequenced in a study of blood T cell repertoires in COVID-19 (TCRdb year 2020). With regard to the full study: Samples covering the acute and convalescent phases of COVID-19 were provided by collaborators in the United States, Italy and Spain. HLA class I and class II types, where available, came from metadata supplied by the sample provider rather than from assay-based typing. The dataset comprised deeply sampled blood TCRbeta repertoires from subjects exposed to, actively infected with, or recovered from COVID-19. The material from the prospective study consisted of cDNA or gDNA derived from T cells, B-cell-depleted T cells, or PBMCs. A de-identified subject ID, COVID-19 status, age in years and sex were almost always included in the sample metadata. The repertoires were made available in a free public database intended to serve as a resource for research on the immune response to SARS-CoV-2. The samples were drawn from two sources: the first 160 participants of the ongoing ImmuneRACE study, and 1,254 subjects contributed by 6 global collaborators.

General conclusions and limits of the study: The amount of clinical and demographic metadata varied by source and participant and was provided uncurated.

As regards this clone: No antigen is known for it. No clone much larger than this one lies a single base away; base qualities are absent.

The CDR3, cysteine through phenylalanine, is 20 amino acids long. The entry retains the CDR3 DNA only, 60 bases that are in frame from base 1. CDR1 and CDR2, looked up from the germline V gene, are MDHEN and SYDVKM. V loses 2 bases at its end and J loses 2 bases; junction bases beyond the gene matches: 11. TCRbeta CDR3 regions were amplified from genomic DNA using the immunoSEQ Assay, a bias-controlled multiplex PCR. As for the original processing: Within the assay, amplification of reference gene primers was used to estimate how many nucleated cells each sample contained. To quantify the absolute abundance of each unique TCRbeta CDR3 rearrangement, sequence reads were collapsed and filtered. Productive Simpson clonality was computed per sample as the square root of Simpson's diversity index over productive rearrangements. What TCRdb holds here is the immuneACCESS table cut down to in-frame rearrangements. Part of the clones is not present; checked against another copy, under half of the missing clones reflect an unresolved V gene, and the others are unexplained. V and J calls plus clone size are reproduced from that table; the DNA served to infer D and trimming. Here the sample has some 180,000 clones; approximately 91% occur a single time. The ten biggest clones cover around 5% of the sample.

One collaborating source in Seattle enrolled patients during active infection and followed them longitudinally through the course of disease. Collaborating institutions collected whole blood in K2EDTA tubes following their own protocols. For TCRbeta analysis, collaborators shipped samples as frozen whole blood, isolated PBMCs, or DNA extracted from either of those sample types. The receptor was isolated from a man aged 18-30 years with COVID-19, enrolled during active disease. The chain is made from TRBV28 and TRBJ2-3; TRBD2 fits 15 bases in the junction. The sample consisted of peripheral blood. DNA sequence: TGTGCCAGCAGTTTACCCTATCCCGGGACTAGCGGGGGGACCACAGATACGCAGTATTTT. Its translation reads: CASSLPYPGTSGGTTDTQYF.